This entry lists 27 T cell receptor beta chains sequenced from one sample in a study of blood T cell repertoires in COVID-19. Sequenced by immunoSEQ multiplex PCR; TCRdb stores in-frame clones only, minus some. The table lists fewer than 600,000 clones, 89% of them singletons. Sample: peripheral blood. The origin of the receptors is a man between 18 and 29 years old with COVID-19, enrolled during active disease.

The chain joins TRBV6-6 to TRBJ2-2, with 14 bases that match TRBD2. The CDR3 loop spans 18 amino acids. Germline values: CDR1 MNHNY, CDR2 SVGAGI (reference sequence). The V gene end was trimmed by 5 bases and the J gene end by 6 bases; junction bases not matched to a gene: 11. The CDR3, as DNA: TGTGCCAGCAGTCGATGGACTAGCGGGAGGTTGTTCGCCGGGGAGCTGTTTTTT. Translating it yields CASSRWTSGRLFAGELFF.

The J gene is TRBJ2-3, the V gene TRBV9, with 9 positions matching TRBD2. Germline CDR1 is SGDLS and CDR2 is YYNGEE. V was pared by 0 bases and J by 4 bases, with 9 bases of the junction left unmatched. The CDR3 covers 17 residues. CDR3 sequence: CASSVARGSGSADTQYF. The CDR3 DNA reads TGTGCCAGCAGCGTAGCCCGGGGTAGCGGGAGTGCAGATACGCAGTATTTT.

This chain uses TRBV4-1 with TRBJ2-7, with 10 bases fitting TRBD2. Germline lookup yields CDR1 MGHRA and CDR2 YSYEKL. This CDR3 comprises 16 residues. The ends lost 3 bases at V and 2 bases at J; junction bases unmatched: 7. The CDR3 nucleotides are TGCGCCAGCAGCCACCAGGGACTAGCGCTCCCCTACGAGCAGTACTTC. This sequence encodes CASSHQGLALPYEQYF.

The V and J genes are TRBV6-5 and TRBJ2-5; D possibly corresponds to TRBD2 (5 bases). Germline V gene sequence: CDR1 MNHEY, CDR2 SVGAGI. The CDR3 sequence is 14 residues long. V was clipped by 8 bases and J by 7 bases, with 20 bases between them. CDR3 DNA sequence: TGTGCCAGCCGTTTAGGTCGGGATTGGGTGACCCAGTACTTC. As protein: CASRLGRDWVTQYF.

CDR3 region: CASSRELSGFNEQFF. DNA of the CDR3: TGTGCCAGCAGCCGAGAGCTTAGCGGGTTCAATGAGCAGTTCTTC. The chain joins TRBV3-1 (or the pseudogene TRBV3-2) to TRBJ2-1; 7 positions match TRBD2. CDR1 is LGHDT, CDR2 YNNKEL, per germline (reference sequence). This CDR3 comprises 15 residues. V dropped 4 bases and J dropped 6; count of bases not matched to a gene: 9.

This clone was recorded once. The chain links TRBV7-6 to TRBJ2-5; 13 nucleotides agree with TRBD2. Germline CDR1 SGHVS, CDR2 FNYEAQ. CDR3 length equals 16 residues. V gave up 5 bases and J gave up 5 bases; unmatched junction bases: 8. The CDR3 sequence is CASSPGGLAGTETQYF. CDR3 DNA sequence: TGTGCCAGCAGCCCCGGGGGACTAGCGGGGACCGAGACCCAGTACTTC.

This clone was seen just once. The rearrangement joins TRBV10-1 to TRBJ2-5, with TRBD1 identical over 11 bases. With V trimmed by 2 bases and J by 3 bases, 2 bases remained unmatched. Germline V lookup: CDR1 WNHNN, CDR2 SYGVQD (reference sequence). The CDR3 has 15 residues. The CDR3 sequence: CASSEGTGGKETQYF. The CDR3 region has the DNA TGCGCCAGCAGTGAGGGGACAGGGGGAAAAGAGACCCAGTACTTC.

The chain combines TRBV6-1 with TRBJ1-2; D remains ambiguous. Germline V gene lookup returns CDR1 MNHNS and CDR2 SASEGT. V was clipped by 3 bases and J by 0 bases, with 14 bases between them. The CDR3 is made up of 16 amino acids. The CDR3 nucleotides read TGTGCCAGCAGTGACGAGGTGGCTCTAGCTAACTATGGCTACACCTTC. Encoded protein: CASSDEVALANYGYTF.

The rearrangement links TRBV12-5 to TRBJ2-1, with D perhaps TRBD2 (6 bases). V lost 4 bases to trimming and J lost 7 bases, with 11 bases between them. The CDR3 is 13 amino acids. Germline V lookup: CDR1 LGHNT, CDR2 FRNRAP. In nucleotides, the CDR3 is TGTGCTAGTGGTTCACCCGGAGGGAATGAGCAGTTCTTC. Encoded protein: CASGSPGGNEQFF. Full variable domain (remainder filled in from reference TRBV12-5 and TRBJ2-1): DARVTQTPRHKVTEMGQEVTMRCQPILGHNTVFWYRQTMMQGLELLAYFRNRAPLDDSGMPKDRFSAEMPDATLATLKIQPSEPRDSAVYFCASGSPGGNEQFFGPGTRLTVL.

DNA of the CDR3: TGTGCCAGCAGCCCATCCTCGAGCGGGAGTTTAAATGAGCAGTTCTTC. It specifies CASSPSSSGSLNEQFF. The chain carries TRBV7-3 and TRBJ2-1; 8 bases line up with TRBD2. This CDR3 contains 16 residues. The germline CDR1 and CDR2 sequences are SGHTA and FQGTGA. After removal of 5 bases from V and 7 bases from J, the junction contained 13 bases not matched to a gene.

V is TRBV19 and J is TRBJ2-7; 8 bases are a match to TRBD1. Trimming removed 3 bases from V and 2 bases from J; junction bases left unmatched: 6. There are 15 residues in the CDR3. Germline-derived CDR1 and CDR2 are LNHDA and SQIVND (reference sequence). The DNA of the CDR3 is TGTGCCAGTAGTATTGTAGGGACAGGCACCTACGAGCAGTACTTC. The encoded protein is CASSIVGTGTYEQYF.

V gene TRBV4-1 combines with J gene TRBJ2-2, with D unresolved. V was cut by 0 bases and J by 1 base, with 6 bases left in between. CDR3 size: 15 residues. Germline CDR1 reads MGHRA; CDR2 reads YSYEKL. The CDR3 region is CASSQEVQNTGELFF. CDR3 in DNA: TGCGCCAGCAGCCAAGAAGTACAGAACACCGGGGAGCTGTTTTTT.

The rearrangement uses TRBV19 and TRBJ2-7, with 7 bases aligning to TRBD2. CDR3 length: 14 residues. The V and J ends lost 6 bases and 2 bases, in that order; junction bases with no gene match: 7. Germline V lookup: CDR1 LNHDA, CDR2 SQIVND (reference sequence). The CDR3 sequence: CASRGGAGPYEQYF. The CDR3 DNA follows: TGTGCCAGTAGGGGAGGGGCAGGGCCCTACGAGCAGTACTTC.

This chain uses TRBV2 with TRBJ2-3, with 9 bases fitting TRBD2. The ends lost 1 base at V and 5 bases at J; junction bases unmatched: 7. Germline V gene data show CDR1 as SNHLY and CDR2 as FYNNEI. There are 16 residues in the CDR3. The CDR3 sequence: CASSEDLAGLGDTQYF. For the CDR3, the DNA is TGTGCCAGCAGTGAAGACCTAGCGGGGTTGGGAGATACGCAGTATTTT.

V and J are TRBV7-9 and TRBJ2-7; 9 bases align to TRBD2. Germline V gene sequence: CDR1 SEHNR, CDR2 FQNEAQ (reference sequence). Losses at the gene ends were 2 bases for V and 3 bases for J; bases not matched to a gene: 5. This CDR3 has 15 residues. The CDR3 bases are TGTGCCAGCAGCTTAAGGACTAGCGTCTTCTACGAGCAGTACTTC. Protein: CASSLRTSVFYEQYF. Combining the CDR3 with reference TRBV7-9 and TRBJ2-7 gives the whole variable domain DTGVSQNPRHKITKRGQNVTFRCDPISEHNRLYWYRQTLGQGPEFLTYFQNEAQLEKSRLLSDRFSAERPKGSFSTLEIQRTEQGDSAMYLCASSLRTSVFYEQYFGPGTRLTVT.

This clone was recorded only once. The genes are TRBV7-2 and TRBJ1-1; D ambiguous. CDR3 length equals 14 residues. Per germline, CDR1 SGHTA and CDR2 FQGNSA. V lost 2 bases and J 3 bases, leaving 10 bases between the germline ends. CDR3 nucleotides: TGTGCCAGCAGCTTAAGCGACCGTCACACTGAAGCTTTCTTT. This encodes CASSLSDRHTEAFF.

V gene TRBV3-1 (or the pseudogene TRBV3-2) combines with J gene TRBJ2-2, with D possibly matching TRBD2 (5 bases). V lost 1 base and J 7 bases, leaving 10 bases between the germline ends. The CDR3 loop spans 14 amino acids. Looked up from germline, CDR1 is LGHDT and CDR2 is YNNKEL (reference sequence). The CDR3 loop is CASSQGHGVGELFF. The CDR3 nucleotides are TGTGCCAGCAGCCAAGGGCACGGGGTCGGGGAGCTGTTTTTT.

The chain links TRBV3-1 (or the pseudogene TRBV3-2) to TRBJ2-7, with a tentative D call TRBD2 (6 bases). This CDR3 is 15 amino acids long. Trimming stripped 1 base from V and 5 bases from J, with 15 bases between. CDR1 is LGHDT, CDR2 YNNKEL, per germline (reference sequence). The CDR3 sequence: CASSQGFRGGDEQYF. The CDR3 bases are TGTGCCAGCAGCCAAGGTTTTAGGGGAGGCGACGAGCAGTACTTC.

This chain connects TRBV30 to TRBJ2-1; D gene uncertain. V lost 0 bases, J lost 0 bases, and 6 bases lay in between. The CDR3 is made up of 14 amino acids. Per the germline V gene, CDR1 is GTSNPN and CDR2 is SVGIG (reference sequence). The CDR3 DNA sequence: TGTGCCTGGAGTGTACTAAGCTCCTACAATGAGCAGTTCTTC. It codes for CAWSVLSSYNEQFF. Drawing the rest from reference TRBV30 and TRBJ2-1, the complete variable domain is SQTIHQWPATLVQPVGSPLSLECTVEGTSNPNLYWYRQAAGRGLQLLFYSVGIGQISSEVPQNLSASRPQDRQFILSSKKLLLSDSGFYLCAWSVLSSYNEQFFGPGTRLTVL.

The chain employs TRBV24-1 and TRBJ2-1, with D tentatively TRBD1 (5 bases). Trimming removed 5 bases from V and 5 bases from J, with 12 bases in between. CDR1 KGHDR and CDR2 SFDVKD come from the germline V gene. CDR3 length: 14 amino acids. The CDR3 DNA sequence: TGTGCCACCAGTGCCCCAGGGCTGAACAATGAGCAGTTCTTC. It specifies CATSAPGLNNEQFF.

This clone was recorded only once. The genes are TRBV7-2 and TRBJ2-1, with 11 bases fitting TRBD2. V lost 5 bases to trimming and J lost 8 bases; unmatched junction nucleotides: 8. The CDR3 spans 15 residues. The V gene's germline CDR1 is SGHTA and CDR2 FQGNSA. This CDR3 is CASSTRLAGKDEQFF. CDR3 DNA sequence: TGTGCCAGCAGCACTCGACTAGCGGGAAAGGATGAGCAGTTCTTC.

V is TRBV5-1 and J is TRBJ2-2, with 7 bases that match TRBD1. The germline V gene has CDR1 SGHRS and CDR2 YFSETQ. This CDR3 has 15 residues. V dropped 0 bases and J dropped 8; count of bases not matched to a gene: 7. In nucleotides, the CDR3 is TGCGCCAGCAGCTTGGGGACACAGGGGCCGGGGGAGCTGTTTTTT. It codes for CASSLGTQGPGELFF.

The rearrangement links TRBV20-1 to TRBJ2-3; TRBD2 matches 9 bases. Germline V gives CDR1 DFQATT, CDR2 SNEGSKA (reference sequence). The CDR3 spans 17 residues. Unmatched junction bases numbered 10, after V lost 3 bases and J lost 0 bases. The CDR3 reads CSASPAGGLGSTDTQYF. In DNA form, the CDR3 reads TGCAGTGCTAGTCCCGCGGGGGGGCTTGGGAGCACAGATACGCAGTATTTT.

This chain links TRBV5-4 with TRBJ2-7; TRBD2 aligns across 10 bases. Looked up from germline, CDR1 is SGHNT and CDR2 is YYREEE (reference sequence). The CDR3 length is 15 residues. The V gene end was trimmed by 4 bases and the J gene end by 7 bases; junction bases not matched to a gene: 11. The CDR3 bases are TGTGCCAGCAGCGAATGGACTAGCGGTACTTTTGAGCAGTACTTC. Amino acid sequence: CASSEWTSGTFEQYF.

This sequence joins TRBV6-5 and TRBJ2-1; 14 bases align to TRBD2. Germline V gives CDR1 MNHEY, CDR2 SVGAGI. The CDR3 loop spans 15 amino acids. V lost 7 bases to trimming and J lost 7 bases; unmatched junction nucleotides: 6. This CDR3 is CASTGLAGGVNEQFF. CDR3 sequence (DNA): TGTGCCAGCACCGGACTAGCGGGAGGAGTAAATGAGCAGTTCTTC.

The gene calls are TRBV29-1 and TRBJ2-6, with D maybe TRBD2 (6 bases). The CDR3 totals 15 residues. Germline assignment: CDR1 SQVTM and CDR2 ANQGSEA. V lost 4 bases and J lost 2, with 12 bases in between. Here the CDR3 DNA reads TGCAGCGTTGCCCCCGGAGGGCCTGGGGCCAACGTCCTGACTTTC. Amino acids: CSVAPGGPGANVLTF.

This chain connects TRBV7-2 to TRBJ2-1; maybe TRBD2 (6 bases). Trimming stripped 6 bases from V and 8 bases from J, with 20 bases between. Germline CDR1 SGHTA, CDR2 FQGNSA. CDR3 length equals 15 residues. The CDR3 is CASSFRGAPGDEQFF. CDR3 sequence (DNA): TGTGCCAGCAGTTTTCGCGGGGCCCCAGGCGATGAGCAGTTCTTC.